These 11 T cell receptor beta chains share one sample of origin, sequenced in a study of T cells in Graves' hyperthyroidism and ophthalmopathy. Amplified regions were TCR beta CDR3 sequences from RNA transcripts. In the first-round RT-PCR of the TCR CDR3, the HTBI primer set was used. Via MiXCR, TCRdb re-called the multiplex PCR reads, giving one row per CDR3 protein. The sample shows under 500,000 distinct CDR3 sequences, 11% to 15% of them seen only once. Sequencing input: blood. The origin of the receptors is a man aged 45 to 65 with Graves' ophthalmopathy.

The chain uses TRBV11-2 and TRBJ2-2; the match to TRBD1 covers 9 bases. The CDR3 length is 13 residues. V dropped 6 bases and J dropped 6; count of bases not matched to a gene: 2. In germline, CDR1 is SGHAT, CDR2 FQNNGV. The CDR3 protein is CASRGTGSGELFF. CDR3 in DNA: TGTGCCAGCAGGGGGACAGGGTCCGGGGAGCTGTTTTTT. Full variable domain (missing parts from reference TRBV11-2 and TRBJ2-2): EAGVAQSPRYKIIEKRQSVAFWCNPISGHATLYWYQQILGQGPKLLIQFQNNGVVDDSQLPKDRFSAERLKGVDSTLKIQPAKLEDSAVYLCASRGTGSGELFFGEGSRLTVL.

This clonotype was detected many times. The DNA for the CDR3 is TGTGCCACCAGCAGAGTTGATGCGAACACTGAAGCTTTCTTT. Protein product: CATSRVDANTEAFF. This chain links TRBV15 with TRBJ1-1; D is uncertain. Trimming left V 1 base short and J 1 base short, with 7 bases between. Germline values: CDR1 LNHNV, CDR2 YYDKDF (reference sequence). The CDR3 runs to 14 residues. Full variable domain (remainder filled in from reference TRBV15 and TRBJ1-1): DAMVIQNPRYQVTQFGKPVTLSCSQTLNHNVMYWYQQKSSQAPKLLFHYYDKDFNNEADTPDNFQSRRPNTSFCFLDIRSPGLGDTAMYLCATSRVDANTEAFFGQGTRLTVV.

This clonotype was detected ten times or more. The chain joins TRBV7-3 to TRBJ2-1; perhaps TRBD2 as D (6 bases). V dropped 5 bases and J dropped 9 bases, with 14 bases sitting between them. The CDR3 sequence is 13 residues long. Germline-derived CDR1 and CDR2 are SGHTA and FQGTGA. The CDR3 reads CASSDDIGSEQFF. As DNA, the CDR3 is TGTGCCAGCAGCGACGACATCGGGAGTGAGCAGTTCTTC. The full variable domain, rest sourced from reference TRBV7-3 and TRBJ2-1, is GAGVSQTPSNKVTEKGKYVELRCDPISGHTALYWYRQSLGQGPEFLIYFQGTGAADDSGLPNDRFFAVRPEGSVSTLKIQRTERGDSAVYLCASSDDIGSEQFFGPGTRLTVL.

Turning to this clonotype: At one end, the junction sequence differs from germline, possibly due to a read error. V gene TRBV19 combines with J gene TRBJ1-1; the match to TRBD1 covers 9 bases. This CDR3 has 13 residues. In germline, CDR1 is LNHDA, CDR2 SQIVND (reference sequence). This chain's CDR3 is CGSSLWTGEVAFF. The CDR3 DNA reads TGTGGCAGTAGTCTCTGGACAGGGGAGGTGGCTTTCTTT.

This clonotype was counted ten times or more. The chain employs TRBV18 and TRBJ2-5; TRBD1 aligns across 9 bases. This CDR3 is built from 14 residues. With V trimmed by 5 bases and J by 4 bases, 5 bases remained unmatched. From germline, CDR1 is KGHSH and CDR2 LQKENI. The CDR3: CASSTTGGGETQYF. In DNA, the CDR3 is TGTGCCAGCTCAACGACAGGGGGAGGAGAGACCCAGTACTTC.

The chain couples TRBV27 to TRBJ2-7; TRBD1 matches at 7 bases. CDR3 length: 18 amino acids. Germline CDR1 is MNHEY and CDR2 is SMNVEV (reference sequence). V was pared by 5 bases and J by 2 bases, with 18 bases of the junction left unmatched. The CDR3 sequence: CASSIKAASTGRTYEQYF. CDR3 bases: TGTGCCAGCAGTATCAAAGCCGCCTCGACAGGGCGGACCTACGAGCAGTACTTC.

This clonotype appeared many times. The genes are TRBV5-1 and TRBJ2-7, with 8 bases aligning to TRBD1. V shed 4 bases and J 7 bases; nucleotides not matched to a gene: 10. This CDR3 comprises 14 residues. Germline CDR1 reads SGHRS; CDR2 reads YFSETQ. The CDR3 sequence: CASSGSGGRGEQYF. The CDR3 coding sequence is TGCGCCAGCAGCGGTTCAGGGGGCCGCGGGGAGCAGTACTTC.

The rearrangement links TRBV20-1 to TRBJ2-5; the match to TRBD2 covers 12 bases. The CDR3 length is 15 residues. V was clipped by 2 bases and J by 5 bases; unmatched bases: 6. CDR1 and CDR2 from the germline V gene are DFQATT and SNEGSKA (reference sequence). CDR3 loop: CSARLAGGPMETQYF. CDR3 DNA sequence: TGCAGTGCTAGACTAGCGGGAGGGCCGATGGAGACCCAGTACTTC.

This clonotype was recorded a few times. One end of the junction varies from germline; a read error may be responsible. The V call is TRBV5-6, the J call TRBJ2-1; 14 bases fit TRBD2. CDR3 size: 18 residues. CDR1 is SGHDT, CDR2 YYEEEE, per germline. The CDR3: CASSSRPTSGRVYNEQFF. In nucleotides, the CDR3 is TGTGCCAGTAGCTCCCGACCGACTAGCGGGAGGGTTTACAATGAGCAGTTCTTC.

The CDR3 spells CASSSEVGGGYEQYF. CDR3 bases: TGTGCCAGCAGCTCGGAGGTAGGGGGGGGTTACGAGCAGTACTTC. The chain joins TRBV7-2 to TRBJ2-7, with TRBD2 as a possible D gene (7 bases). This CDR3 comprises 15 residues. The germline gives CDR1 SGHTA, CDR2 FQGNSA. V was cut by 4 bases and J by 4 bases, with 17 bases left in between. Filled out from reference TRBV7-2 and TRBJ2-7, the complete variable domain reads GAGVSQSPSNKVTEKGKDVELRCDPISGHTALYWYRQSLGQGLEFLIYFQGNSAPDKSGLPSDRFSAERTGGSVSTLTIQRTQQEDSAVYLCASSSEVGGGYEQYFGPGTRLTVT.

This clonotype was found many times. V is TRBV7-9 and J is TRBJ1-4, with TRBD1 matching 8 bases. Germline loops: CDR1 SEHNR, CDR2 FQNEAQ (reference sequence). This CDR3 spans 13 amino acids. With 6 bases clipped from V and 3 bases from J, the junction kept 0 bases outside the gene matches. The CDR3 loop reads CASRQGANEKLFF. The CDR3 DNA reads TGTGCCAGCAGACAGGGGGCTAATGAAAAACTGTTTTTT.